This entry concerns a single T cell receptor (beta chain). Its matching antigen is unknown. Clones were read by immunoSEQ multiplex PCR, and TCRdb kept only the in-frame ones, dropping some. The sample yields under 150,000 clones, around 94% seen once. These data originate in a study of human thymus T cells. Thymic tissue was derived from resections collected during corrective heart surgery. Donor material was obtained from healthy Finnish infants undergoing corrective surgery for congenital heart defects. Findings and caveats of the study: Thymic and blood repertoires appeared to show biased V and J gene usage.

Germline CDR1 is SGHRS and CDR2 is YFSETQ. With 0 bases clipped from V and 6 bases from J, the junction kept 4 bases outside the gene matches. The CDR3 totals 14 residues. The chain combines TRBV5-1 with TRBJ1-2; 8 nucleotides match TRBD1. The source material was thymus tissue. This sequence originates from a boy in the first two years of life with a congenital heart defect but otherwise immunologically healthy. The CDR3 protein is CASSLVDREDGYTF. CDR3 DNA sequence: TGCGCCAGCAGCTTGGTGGACAGGGAAGATGGCTACACCTTC.